This T cell receptor beta chain is from a study of blood T cell repertoires in COVID-19. Study as a whole: The study drew acute and convalescent COVID-19 samples from the United States, Italy and Spain. From T cells, B-cell-depleted T cells, or PBMCs came the material, which was cDNA or gDNA.

Only in-frame clones appear in the TCRdb table, and some are missing; sequencing was by immunoSEQ multiplex PCR. The sample has fewer than 120,000 clones, about four fifths seen once. From germline, CDR1 is MNHEY and CDR2 SVGEGT. Trimming at V came to 2 bases and at J to 6 bases, leaving 6 bases not matched to a gene. The CDR3 covers 15 residues. The TCR comes from a woman aged 55-70 years with acute or convalescent COVID-19. The sample consisted of peripheral blood. This chain joins TRBV6-2 or TRBV6-3 and TRBJ2-2; TRBD2 agrees at 7 bases. CDR3 sequence reads: CASSYRLRGAGELFF. The CDR3 region has the DNA TGTGCCAGCAGTTACCGCCTACGGGGGGCCGGGGAGCTGTTTTTT.